This TCR beta chain was found in a study of CXCR3-negative and CXCR3-positive naive CD8 T cells. Study as a whole: Sequencing gave around 140 million TRB reads overall, about 1.5 +/- 0.3 million per library. Study conclusions and caveats: TRB CDR3s were more hydrophobic in CXCR3-positive than in CXCR3-negative naive cells. The study found that naive CXCR3-negative and CXCR3-positive cells shared TRBV-TRBJ usage, while memory cells differed.

CDR1 and CDR2 (germline): SGHDN, FVKESK. This CDR3 has 16 amino acids. Triplicates of 300,000 or so cells were sorted from each CD8+ T cell subset. Regarding this clonotype: Its target is not known.

The libraries of TRB cDNA were constructed through 5' RACE using UMI labels. From its re-call of the 5' RACE reads, TCRdb lists each CDR3 protein once, without DNA. Its listing shows under 85,000 distinct CDR3 sequences. The sequencing sample was made of naive CXCR3+ CD8+ T cells from blood. Subset reported: CD45RO-CCR7+CD27+CD95- naive CD8+ T cells expressing CXCR3 (TNR3+). The receptor was derived from a human donor in good health. Some clones in this sample may be carry-over from other donors' samples. The chain has TRBV14 and TRBJ1-1. The CDR3 protein is CASSQESRTSNTEAFF.